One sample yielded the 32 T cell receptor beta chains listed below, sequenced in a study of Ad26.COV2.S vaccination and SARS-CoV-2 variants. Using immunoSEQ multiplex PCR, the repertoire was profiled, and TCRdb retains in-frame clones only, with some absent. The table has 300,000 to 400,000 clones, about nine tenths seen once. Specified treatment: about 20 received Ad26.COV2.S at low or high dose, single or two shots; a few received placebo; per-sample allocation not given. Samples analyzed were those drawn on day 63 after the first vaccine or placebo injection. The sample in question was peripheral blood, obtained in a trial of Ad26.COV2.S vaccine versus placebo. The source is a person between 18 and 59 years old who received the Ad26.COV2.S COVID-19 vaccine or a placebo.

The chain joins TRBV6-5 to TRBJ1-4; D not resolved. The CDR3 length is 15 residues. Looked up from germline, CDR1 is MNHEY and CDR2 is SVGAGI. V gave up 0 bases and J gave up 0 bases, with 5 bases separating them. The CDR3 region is CASSYSGSTNEKLFF. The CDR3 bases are TGTGCCAGCAGTTACTCGGGGTCAACTAATGAAAAACTGTTTTTT.

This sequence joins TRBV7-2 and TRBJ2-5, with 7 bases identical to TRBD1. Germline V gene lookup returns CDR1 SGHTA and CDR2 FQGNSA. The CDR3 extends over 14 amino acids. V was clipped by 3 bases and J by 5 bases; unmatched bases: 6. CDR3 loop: CASSFRGPGETQYF. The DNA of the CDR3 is TGTGCCAGCAGCTTTAGGGGGCCGGGGGAGACCCAGTACTTC.

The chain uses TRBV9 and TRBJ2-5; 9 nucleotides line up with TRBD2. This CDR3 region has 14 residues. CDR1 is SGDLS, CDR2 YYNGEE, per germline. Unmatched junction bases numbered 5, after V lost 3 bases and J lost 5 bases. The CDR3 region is CASSEAGGGETQYF. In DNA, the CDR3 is TGTGCCAGCAGCGAAGCGGGGGGCGGGGAGACCCAGTACTTC.

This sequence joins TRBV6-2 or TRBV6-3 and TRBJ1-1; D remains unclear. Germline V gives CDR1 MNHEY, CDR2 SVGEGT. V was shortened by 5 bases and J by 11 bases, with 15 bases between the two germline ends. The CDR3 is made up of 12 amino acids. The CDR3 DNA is TGTGCCAGCAGTCAAGTTCCCACCGAGGCTTTCTTT. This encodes CASSQVPTEAFF.

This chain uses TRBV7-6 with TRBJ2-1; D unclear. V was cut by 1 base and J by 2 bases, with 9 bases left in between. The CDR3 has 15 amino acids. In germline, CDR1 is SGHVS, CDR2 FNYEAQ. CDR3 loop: CASSLGSSPYNEQFF. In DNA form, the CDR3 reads TGTGCCAGCAGCTTAGGTTCCAGTCCCTACAATGAGCAGTTCTTC.

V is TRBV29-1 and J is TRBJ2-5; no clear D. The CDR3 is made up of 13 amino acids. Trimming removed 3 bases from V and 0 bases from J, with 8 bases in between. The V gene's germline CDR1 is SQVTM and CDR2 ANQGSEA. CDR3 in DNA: TGCAGCGTTGACGGCCAGAACCAAGAGACCCAGTACTTC. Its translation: CSVDGQNQETQYF.

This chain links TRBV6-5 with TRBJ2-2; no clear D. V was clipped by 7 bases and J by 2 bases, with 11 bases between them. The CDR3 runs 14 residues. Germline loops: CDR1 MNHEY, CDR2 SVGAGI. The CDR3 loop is CASKPTHNTGELFF. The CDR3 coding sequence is TGTGCCAGCAAGCCGACCCACAACACCGGGGAGCTGTTTTTT.

CDR3 loop: CASSLGQKQFYGYTF. The CDR3 DNA reads as TGTGCCAGCAGCTTGGGCCAGAAGCAATTCTATGGCTACACCTTC. The chain recombines TRBV5-5 with TRBJ1-2, with D hard to call. The length of the CDR3 is 15 residues. V was trimmed by 0 bases and J by 4 bases, leaving 13 bases between them. Germline CDR1 SGHKS, CDR2 YYEKEE (reference sequence).

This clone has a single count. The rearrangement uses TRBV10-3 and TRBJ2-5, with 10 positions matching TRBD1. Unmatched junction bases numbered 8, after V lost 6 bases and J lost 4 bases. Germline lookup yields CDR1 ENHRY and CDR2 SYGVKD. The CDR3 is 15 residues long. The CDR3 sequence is CAISQRQGAGETQYF. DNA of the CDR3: TGTGCCATCAGCCAACGACAGGGGGCAGGAGAGACCCAGTACTTC.

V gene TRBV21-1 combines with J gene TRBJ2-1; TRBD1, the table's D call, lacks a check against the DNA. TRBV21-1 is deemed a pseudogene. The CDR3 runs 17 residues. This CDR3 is CASSKRRTGRSYNEQFF. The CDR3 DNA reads TGTGCCAGCAGCAAACGACGGACAGGTAGATCCTACAATGAGCAGTTCTTC.

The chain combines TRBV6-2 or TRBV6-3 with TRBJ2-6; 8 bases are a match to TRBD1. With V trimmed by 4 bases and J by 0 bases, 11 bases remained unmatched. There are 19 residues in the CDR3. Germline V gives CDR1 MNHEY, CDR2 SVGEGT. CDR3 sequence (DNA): TGTGCCAGCAGTTTCCAGGTCGGGACAGGCAGCTCTGGGGCCAACGTCCTGACTTTC. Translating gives CASSFQVGTGSSGANVLTF.

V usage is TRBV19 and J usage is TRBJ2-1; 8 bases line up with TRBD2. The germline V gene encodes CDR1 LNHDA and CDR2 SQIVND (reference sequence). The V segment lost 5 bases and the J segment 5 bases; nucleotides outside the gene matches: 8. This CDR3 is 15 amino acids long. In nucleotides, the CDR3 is TGTGCCAGTAGTTCGGGCGGGGGGAAACACAATGAGCAGTTCTTC. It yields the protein CASSSGGGKHNEQFF.

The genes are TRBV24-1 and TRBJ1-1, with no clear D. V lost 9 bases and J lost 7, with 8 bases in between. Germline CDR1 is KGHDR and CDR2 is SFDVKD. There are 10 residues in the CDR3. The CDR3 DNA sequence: TGTGCCACCCCAGGCTTTGAAGCTTTCTTT. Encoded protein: CATPGFEAFF.

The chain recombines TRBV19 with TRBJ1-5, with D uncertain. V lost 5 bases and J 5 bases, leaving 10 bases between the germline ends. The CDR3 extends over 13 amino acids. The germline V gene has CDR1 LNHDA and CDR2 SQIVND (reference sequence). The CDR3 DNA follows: TGTGCCAGTAGTGTCCGTATCGATCAGCCCCAGCATTTT. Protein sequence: CASSVRIDQPQHF.

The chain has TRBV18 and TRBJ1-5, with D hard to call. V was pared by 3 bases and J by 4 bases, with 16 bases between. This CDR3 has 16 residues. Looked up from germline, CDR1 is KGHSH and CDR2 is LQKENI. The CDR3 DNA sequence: TGTGCCAGCTCACCTCCCGGGTTTCCACAAAATCAGCCCCAGCATTTT. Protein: CASSPPGFPQNQPQHF. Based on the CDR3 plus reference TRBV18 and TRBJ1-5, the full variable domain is NAGVMQNPRHLVRRRGQEARLRCSPMKGHSHVYWYRQLPEEGLKFMVYLQKENIIDESGMPKERFSAEFPKEGPSILRIQQVVRGDSAAYFCASSPPGFPQNQPQHFGDGTRLSIL.

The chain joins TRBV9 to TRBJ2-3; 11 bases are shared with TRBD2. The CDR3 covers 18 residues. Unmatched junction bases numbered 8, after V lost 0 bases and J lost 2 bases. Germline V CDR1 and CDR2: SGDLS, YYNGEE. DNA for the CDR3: TGTGCCAGCAGCGTAGGTCTAGCGGGGGGCCCAATCACAGATACGCAGTATTTT. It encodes CASSVGLAGGPITDTQYF.

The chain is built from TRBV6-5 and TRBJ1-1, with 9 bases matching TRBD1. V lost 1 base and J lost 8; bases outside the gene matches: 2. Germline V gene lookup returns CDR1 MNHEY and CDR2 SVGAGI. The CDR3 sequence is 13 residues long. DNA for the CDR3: TGTGCCAGCAGTTACTTTGGGACAGGGGAAGCTTTCTTT. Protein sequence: CASSYFGTGEAFF.

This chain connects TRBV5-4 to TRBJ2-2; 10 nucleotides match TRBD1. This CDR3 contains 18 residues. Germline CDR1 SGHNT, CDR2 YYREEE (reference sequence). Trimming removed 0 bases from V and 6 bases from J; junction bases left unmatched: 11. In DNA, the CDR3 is TGTGCCAGCAGCTTGGTCGGGGACAGGGGTAATTTGGCCGGGGAGCTGTTTTTT. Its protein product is CASSLVGDRGNLAGELFF.

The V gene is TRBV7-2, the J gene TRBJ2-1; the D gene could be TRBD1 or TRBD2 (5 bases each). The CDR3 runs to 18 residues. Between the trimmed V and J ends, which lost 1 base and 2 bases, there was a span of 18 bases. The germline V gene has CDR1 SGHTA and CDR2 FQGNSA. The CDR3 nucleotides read TGTGCCAGCAGCTTAGTGGACGGGGCCACTGCTCCCTACAATGAGCAGTTCTTC. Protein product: CASSLVDGATAPYNEQFF.

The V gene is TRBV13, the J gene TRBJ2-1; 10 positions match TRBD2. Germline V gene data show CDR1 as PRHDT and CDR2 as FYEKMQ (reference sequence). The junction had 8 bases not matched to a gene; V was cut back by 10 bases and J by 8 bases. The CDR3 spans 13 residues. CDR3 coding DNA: TGTGCCATCCTAGCGGGAGAGTTCGATGAGCAGTTCTTC. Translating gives CAILAGEFDEQFF.

This CDR3 reads CASSLALGGNYGYTF. The CDR3 DNA sequence: TGTGCCAGCAGCTTGGCCCTCGGGGGCAATTATGGCTACACCTTC. The genes are TRBV7-2 and TRBJ1-2, with D possibly TRBD1 on 6 matching bases. There are 15 residues in the CDR3. The germline CDR1 and CDR2 sequences are SGHTA and FQGNSA. Trimming shortened V by 3 bases and J by 5 bases, and 16 bases separated the two germline ends.

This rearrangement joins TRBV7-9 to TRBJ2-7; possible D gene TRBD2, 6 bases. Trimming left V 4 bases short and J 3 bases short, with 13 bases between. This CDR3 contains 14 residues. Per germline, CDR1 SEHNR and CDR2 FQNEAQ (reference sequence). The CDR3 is CASSSNTGSYEQYF. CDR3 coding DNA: TGTGCCAGCAGCTCAAATACCGGGAGCTACGAGCAGTACTTC.

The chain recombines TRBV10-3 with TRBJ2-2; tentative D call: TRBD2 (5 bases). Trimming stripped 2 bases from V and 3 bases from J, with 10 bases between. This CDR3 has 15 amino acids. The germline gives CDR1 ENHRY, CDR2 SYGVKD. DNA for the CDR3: TGTGCCATCAGTGAGGCCGGACTTGACACCGGGGAGCTGTTTTTT. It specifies CAISEAGLDTGELFF.

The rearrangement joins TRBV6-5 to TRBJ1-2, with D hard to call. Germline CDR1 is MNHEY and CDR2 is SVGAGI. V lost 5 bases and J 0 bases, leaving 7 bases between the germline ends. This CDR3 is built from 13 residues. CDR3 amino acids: CASSTVANYGYTF. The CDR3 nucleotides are TGTGCCAGCAGTACGGTAGCTAACTATGGCTACACCTTC.

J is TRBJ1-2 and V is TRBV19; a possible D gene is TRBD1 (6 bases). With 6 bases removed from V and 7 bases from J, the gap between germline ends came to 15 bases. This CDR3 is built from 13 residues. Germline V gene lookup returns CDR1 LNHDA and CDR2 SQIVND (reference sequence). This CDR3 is CASRTTGGSGYTF. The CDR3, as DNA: TGTGCCAGTAGGACGACCGGGGGCTCTGGCTACACCTTC.

Here the CDR3 reads CASSPTVRLAGDSYEQYF. Here the CDR3 DNA reads TGTGCCAGCAGCCCCACTGTCAGACTAGCGGGGGACTCCTACGAGCAGTACTTC. The chain couples TRBV11-2 to TRBJ2-7; 12 bases fit TRBD2. V was pared by 5 bases and J by 0 bases, with 11 bases of the junction left unmatched. This CDR3 is built from 18 residues. Germline V gene sequence: CDR1 SGHAT, CDR2 FQNNGV.

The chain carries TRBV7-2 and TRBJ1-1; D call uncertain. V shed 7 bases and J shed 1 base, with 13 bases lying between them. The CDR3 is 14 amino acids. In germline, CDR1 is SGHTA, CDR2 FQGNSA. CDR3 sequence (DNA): TGTGCCAGCACCGGATTAGGCGGGAACACTGAAGCTTTCTTT. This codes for CASTGLGGNTEAFF.

The CDR3 DNA is TGTGCCAGCAGCCAAGACCAAAGTCCTTATGGCTACACCTTC. This codes for CASSQDQSPYGYTF. This chain links TRBV3-1 (or the pseudogene TRBV3-2) with TRBJ1-2; D not resolved. This CDR3 has 14 amino acids. Germline CDR1 LGHDT, CDR2 YNNKEL (reference sequence). V lost 0 bases to trimming and J lost 5 bases, with 10 bases between them.

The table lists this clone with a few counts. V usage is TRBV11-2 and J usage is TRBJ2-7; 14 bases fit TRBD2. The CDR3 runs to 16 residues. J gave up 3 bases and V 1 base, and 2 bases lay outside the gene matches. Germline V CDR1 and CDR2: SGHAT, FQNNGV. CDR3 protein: CASSLGTSGRYYEQYV. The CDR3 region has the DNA TGTGCCAGCAGCTTAGGGACTAGCGGGAGGTACTACGAGCAGTACGTC.

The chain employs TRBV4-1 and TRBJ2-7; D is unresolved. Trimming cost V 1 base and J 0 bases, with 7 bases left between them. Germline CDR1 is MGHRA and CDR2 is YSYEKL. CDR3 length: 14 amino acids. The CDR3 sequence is CASSQVPVSYEQYF. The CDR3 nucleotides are TGCGCCAGCAGCCAAGTCCCAGTCTCCTACGAGCAGTACTTC.

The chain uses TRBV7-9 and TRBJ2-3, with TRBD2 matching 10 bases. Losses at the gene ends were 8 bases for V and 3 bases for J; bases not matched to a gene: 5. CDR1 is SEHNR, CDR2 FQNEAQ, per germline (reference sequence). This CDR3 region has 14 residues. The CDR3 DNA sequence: TGTGCCAGCGCGACTAGCGGGCGGACAGATACGCAGTATTTT. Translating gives CASATSGRTDTQYF.

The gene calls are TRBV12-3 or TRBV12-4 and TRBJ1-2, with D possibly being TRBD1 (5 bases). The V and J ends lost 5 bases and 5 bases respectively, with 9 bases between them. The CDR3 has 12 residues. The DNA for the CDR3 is TGTGCCAGCAGTGGGGCAGGGTATGGCTACACCTTC. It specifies CASSGAGYGYTF.